This TCR beta chain was observed in a study of T cells in tuberculosis. Study in general: T cells were selected with CD1B tetramers loaded with glucose monomycolate.

Generated by immunoSEQ multiplex PCR, the TCRdb table keeps only in-frame clones and is missing some. The sample records more than 35,000 clones, roughly 95% being singletons. The CDR3 has 14 amino acids. Germline CDR1 and CDR2: SNHLY and FYNNEI. The V and J ends lost 4 bases and 5 bases, in that order; junction bases with no gene match: 4. This clone was seen a single time. Material for sequencing was PBMCs. The chain combines TRBV2 with TRBJ1-3; TRBD1 matches 8 bases. This TCR derives from a donor aged 10-35 years with latent tuberculosis or without tuberculosis infection. The CDR3 loop is CASSGTGSRNTIYF. The CDR3 bases are TGTGCCAGCAGTGGGACAGGGTCTAGAAACACCATATATTTT.